This is a list of T cell receptor beta chains from one sample in a study of shared clonotypes between healthy human individuals. TCRdb's copy holds only in-frame clones and misses some; the assay was immunoSEQ multiplex PCR. The sample lists some 200,000 clones, approximately 70% seen once, with roughly 10% in the top ten. Sequencing was done on a sample of memory CD4+ T cells sorted from blood. The receptor source for this set is a man aged 25-45 years in good health. Both conserved end residues are part of each CDR3. The order of the fields is clone size, D gene, J gene, V gene, CDR3 DNA, CDR3 protein. A D gene is named only where the DNA matches it firmly. Clone size is stated in some rows and not others, as once, few, many or a class when expanded.

clone size: NA; D gene: NA; J gene: TRBJ2-5; V gene: TRBV23-1; CDR3 DNA: TGCGCCAGCAGTCAAAGAACAGGGCAAGAGACCCAGTACTTC; CDR3 protein: CASSQRTGQETQYF
clone size: NA; D gene: NA; J gene: TRBJ1-2; V gene: TRBV28; CDR3 DNA: TGTGCCAGCAGTTTATTAGGTATTTATGGCTACACCTTC; CDR3 protein: CASSLLGIYGYTF
clone size: few; D gene: TRBD1; J gene: TRBJ1-4; V gene: TRBV15; CDR3 DNA: TGTGCCACCAGCGGGGTTGGACAGGGGCGTGAAAAACTGTTTTTT; CDR3 protein: CATSGVGQGREKLFF
clone size: many; D gene: TRBD1; J gene: TRBJ1-5; V gene: TRBV4-1; CDR3 DNA: TGCGCCAGCAGCCAAGACGGACAGGGGGATCAGCCCCAGCATTTT; CDR3 protein: CASSQDGQGDQPQHF
clone size: NA; D gene: NA; J gene: TRBJ2-5; V gene: TRBV9; CDR3 DNA: TGTGCCAGCAACCCCCAGGGGCACGGGGAGACCCAGTACTTC; CDR3 protein: CASNPQGHGETQYF
clone size: once; D gene: TRBD1; J gene: TRBJ1-5; V gene: TRBV6-1; CDR3 DNA: TGTGCCAGCAGTGACCACGGACAGGGGGCTCAGCCCCAGCATTTT; CDR3 protein: CASSDHGQGAQPQHF
clone size: NA; D gene: NA; J gene: TRBJ2-2; V gene: TRBV19; CDR3 DNA: TGTGCCAGTAGCATCGGACTTAACACCGGGGAGCTGTTTTTT; CDR3 protein: CASSIGLNTGELFF
clone size: NA; D gene: TRBD2; J gene: TRBJ2-5; V gene: TRBV5-5; CDR3 DNA: TGTGCCAGCAGCTTGAAGCTAGCGGGAGTAGAGACCCAGTACTTC; CDR3 protein: CASSLKLAGVETQYF
clone size: NA; D gene: NA; J gene: TRBJ1-3; V gene: TRBV6-5; CDR3 DNA: TGTGCCAGGGGGGTTCGCTCTGGAAACACCATATATTTT; CDR3 protein: CARGVRSGNTIYF
clone size: NA; D gene: NA; J gene: TRBJ1-1; V gene: TRBV7-3; CDR3 DNA: TGTGCCAGCAGCTCCCTAGGGCCTCAACAGGGAGAAGCTTTCTTT; CDR3 protein: CASSSLGPQQGEAFF
clone size: few; D gene: NA; J gene: TRBJ2-5; V gene: TRBV7-8; CDR3 DNA: TGTGCCAGCAGCCGAAGACTGCTGCCTGTTGAAGAGACCCAGTACTTC; CDR3 protein: CASSRRLLPVEETQYF
clone size: NA; D gene: NA; J gene: TRBJ2-7; V gene: TRBV10-3; CDR3 DNA: TGTGCCATCAGCCCTCGGGGAGGACCATCGCCCTACGAGCAGTACTTC; CDR3 protein: CAISPRGGPSPYEQYF
clone size: NA; D gene: NA; J gene: TRBJ2-1; V gene: TRBV7-2; CDR3 DNA: TGTGCCAGCAGCCCAGGGTCTATGACCTACAATGAGCAGTTCTTC; CDR3 protein: CASSPGSMTYNEQFF
clone size: NA; D gene: TRBD1; J gene: TRBJ2-2; V gene: TRBV19; CDR3 DNA: TGTGCCAGTGGGGACAGGGGATCGGCCGGGGAGCTGTTTTTT; CDR3 protein: CASGDRGSAGELFF
clone size: NA; D gene: NA; J gene: TRBJ2-5; V gene: TRBV7-3; CDR3 DNA: TGTGCCAGCAGCAAGGGCGGTCAAGAGACCCAGTACTTC; CDR3 protein: CASSKGGQETQYF
clone size: NA; D gene: TRBD2; J gene: TRBJ2-3; V gene: TRBV19; CDR3 DNA: TGTGCCAGTAGTATCAGGCGGGAGCGCACAGATACGCAGTATTTT; CDR3 protein: CASSIRRERTDTQYF
clone size: many; D gene: NA; J gene: TRBJ2-7; V gene: TRBV4-3; CDR3 DNA: TGCGCCAGCAGCCAAGACCACATGGGCGAGCAGTACTTC; CDR3 protein: CASSQDHMGEQYF
clone size: many; D gene: NA; J gene: TRBJ2-7; V gene: TRBV11-2; CDR3 DNA: TGTGCCAGCAGCGCCATTGACTCTTCAGCCGGGAAGCAGTACTTC; CDR3 protein: CASSAIDSSAGKQYF
clone size: few; D gene: NA; J gene: TRBJ1-2; V gene: TRBV16; CDR3 DNA: TGTGCCAGCAGCCAATTTCTTGGCTACACCTTC; CDR3 protein: CASSQFLGYTF
clone size: NA; D gene: TRBD1; J gene: TRBJ1-4; V gene: TRBV19; CDR3 DNA: TGTGCCAGTAGTTCCGTCGGGACAGGAAGCGAAAAACTGTTTTTT; CDR3 protein: CASSSVGTGSEKLFF
clone size: NA; D gene: TRBD1; J gene: TRBJ2-5; V gene: TRBV5-1; CDR3 DNA: TGCGCCAGCAGCCCCCGACAGGGTCAAGAGACCCAGTACTTC; CDR3 protein: CASSPRQGQETQYF
clone size: NA; D gene: NA; J gene: TRBJ2-3; V gene: TRBV6-6; CDR3 DNA: TGTGCCACCTCCTGGGGGGCAGATACGCAGTATTTT; CDR3 protein: CATSWGADTQYF
clone size: NA; D gene: NA; J gene: TRBJ2-7; V gene: TRBV28; CDR3 DNA: TGTGCCAGCTTACCCTCAGGGGCCAAGCCCTCCTACGAGCAGTACTTC; CDR3 protein: CASLPSGAKPSYEQYF
clone size: once; D gene: NA; J gene: TRBJ1-4; V gene: TRBV7-2; CDR3 DNA: TGTGCCAGCAGCTCAATGACAGGCGTCGGGGAAAAACTGTTTTTT; CDR3 protein: CASSSMTGVGEKLFF
clone size: many; D gene: TRBD1; J gene: TRBJ2-3; V gene: TRBV6-1; CDR3 DNA: TGTGCCAGCAGCGCGGACAGGGCCCTACATACGCAGTATTTT; CDR3 protein: CASSADRALHTQYF
clone size: NA; D gene: TRBD2; J gene: TRBJ2-1; V gene: TRBV4-3; CDR3 DNA: TGCGCCAGCAGCCAAGGGAACGTACTAGCGGGAGTTAACAATGAGCAGTTCTTC; CDR3 protein: CASSQGNVLAGVNNEQFF
clone size: many; D gene: TRBD2; J gene: TRBJ2-1; V gene: TRBV19; CDR3 DNA: TGTGCCTCGGGGACTAGCGGGACCCTAAATGAGCAGTTCTTC; CDR3 protein: CASGTSGTLNEQFF
clone size: few; D gene: NA; J gene: TRBJ2-2; V gene: TRBV9; CDR3 DNA: TGTGCCAGCAGCGGGCCAGGGCTTTACACCGGGGAGCTGTTTTTT; CDR3 protein: CASSGPGLYTGELFF
clone size: few; D gene: NA; J gene: TRBJ1-4; V gene: TRBV11-2; CDR3 DNA: TGTGCCAGCAGCTTAACAGGGACGGACGAAAAACTGTTTTTT; CDR3 protein: CASSLTGTDEKLFF
clone size: NA; D gene: NA; J gene: TRBJ2-1; V gene: TRBV7-2; CDR3 DNA: TGTGCCAGCAGCCCCCTCGTCTCCTACAATGAGCAGTTCTTC; CDR3 protein: CASSPLVSYNEQFF
clone size: NA; D gene: TRBD1; J gene: TRBJ2-3; V gene: TRBV7-2; CDR3 DNA: TGTGCCAGCAGCTTTGACAGGGGTTCAGATACGCAGTATTTT; CDR3 protein: CASSFDRGSDTQYF
clone size: NA; D gene: NA; J gene: TRBJ2-5; V gene: TRBV5-5; CDR3 DNA: TGTGCCAGCAGCCCCCAGACTAACCAAGAGACCCAGTACTTC; CDR3 protein: CASSPQTNQETQYF
clone size: NA; D gene: TRBD2; J gene: TRBJ2-5; V gene: TRBV28; CDR3 DNA: TGTGCCAGCAGTCCCCTCTTCGGACTAGCGGGAGGAAGTGAGACCCAGTACTTC; CDR3 protein: CASSPLFGLAGGSETQYF
clone size: NA; D gene: NA; J gene: TRBJ1-2; V gene: TRBV6-5; CDR3 DNA: TGTGCCAGCAAACATTCCGGGGGAGTCTATGGCTACACCTTC; CDR3 protein: CASKHSGGVYGYTF
clone size: NA; D gene: NA; J gene: TRBJ2-1; V gene: TRBV19; CDR3 DNA: TGTGCCAGCGGAAGGACTAACAATGAGCAGTTCTTC; CDR3 protein: CASGRTNNEQFF